The 25 T cell receptor beta chains given below trace back to one sample, sequenced in a study of blood T cells in healthy people across ages. With a J-beta primer mix and a sample-barcoded 5' primer, a second PCR ran roughly 6 to 11 cycles. Each CDR3 protein gets one entry after TCRdb re-called the 5' RACE reads with MiXCR. This sample has some 1.5 million distinct CDR3 sequences; roughly 43% occur once, and the top ten carry about 4%. Sequencing input: blood. Source of these receptors: a woman aged 18-29 years in good health.

This clonotype occurred a few times. This chain uses TRBV7-9 with TRBJ1-2; D is undetermined. Deletions cut 7 bases from V and 6 bases from J, with 15 bases between. Germline lookup yields CDR1 SEHNR and CDR2 FQNEAQ (reference sequence). There are 13 residues in the CDR3. CDR3 sequence (DNA): TGTGCCAGCACCGCGGGCGGGGTCGATGGCTACACCTTC. Translation gives CASTAGGVDGYTF.

The V and J genes are TRBV7-9 and TRBJ2-1; 8 bases match TRBD1. CDR1 is SEHNR, CDR2 FQNEAQ, per germline (reference sequence). Trimming cost V 5 bases and J 7 bases; bases outside gene matches: 10. This CDR3 region has 15 residues. The CDR3 nucleotides read TGTGCCAGCAGCCCTCCCTTGGGACAGGTAAATGAGCAGTTCTTC. Translation gives CASSPPLGQVNEQFF.

DNA of the CDR3: TGTGCCAGCAGCTTCTCGTCTGGGAACACTGAAGCTTTCTTT. Residues: CASSFSSGNTEAFF. The chain is built from TRBV7-2 and TRBJ1-1; D gene unclear. Trimming removed 3 bases from V and 1 base from J, with 9 bases in between. CDR1 is SGHTA and CDR2 is FQGNSA in the germline V gene. The CDR3 has 14 residues.

This clonotype was counted only a few times. The genes are TRBV15 and TRBJ2-1; the D is unclear. V was shortened by 4 bases and J by 4 bases, with 5 bases between the two germline ends. CDR1 and CDR2 (germline): LNHNV, YYDKDF (reference sequence). The CDR3 runs 12 residues. CDR3 nucleotides: TGTGCCACCAGCACTGATTACAATGAGCAGTTCTTC. Amino acid sequence: CATSTDYNEQFF. Supplemented by reference TRBV15 and TRBJ2-1, the full variable domain reads DAMVIQNPRYQVTQFGKPVTLSCSQTLNHNVMYWYQQKSSQAPKLLFHYYDKDFNNEADTPDNFQSRRPNTSFCFLDIRSPGLGDTAMYLCATSTDYNEQFFGPGTRLTVL.

This sequence joins TRBV2 and TRBJ2-3, with D possibly being TRBD2 (5 bases). Trimming removed 4 bases at V and 0 bases at J, with 14 bases between. CDR3 length: 16 amino acids. Looked up from germline, CDR1 is SNHLY and CDR2 is FYNNEI. The CDR3 DNA is TGTGCCAGCAGTGTCACTGGAGGAGCTAGCACAGATACGCAGTATTTT. The encoded protein is CASSVTGGASTDTQYF. Full variable domain (rest looked up from reference TRBV2 and TRBJ2-3): EPEVTQTPSHQVTQMGQEVILRCVPISNHLYFYWYRQILGQKVEFLVSFYNNEISEKSEIFDDQFSVERPDGSNFTLKIRSTKLEDSAMYFCASSVTGGASTDTQYFGPGTRLTVL.

The chain uses TRBV5-1 and TRBJ2-3, with D possibly TRBD1 on 5 matching bases. Trimming removed 2 bases at V and 2 bases at J, with 9 bases between. CDR1 SGHRS and CDR2 YFSETQ come from the germline V gene. The CDR3 is 14 residues long. CDR3 protein: CASSFQGNTDTQYF. The DNA for the CDR3 is TGCGCCAGCAGCTTCCAGGGTAACACAGATACGCAGTATTTT.

In its sample, this clonotype was seen a few times. The gene calls are TRBV4-3 and TRBJ2-5; D assignment may be TRBD1 or TRBD2 (6 bases each). The V gene lost 1 base and the J gene lost 4 bases, with 16 bases spanning the gap. CDR3 length: 16 residues. Germline assignment: CDR1 LGHNA and CDR2 YSLEER. Here the CDR3 reads CASSQVGLGGGETQYF. CDR3 sequence (DNA): TGCGCCAGCAGCCAAGTAGGGTTAGGGGGAGGAGAGACCCAGTACTTC.

This clonotype was seen a handful of times. The chain couples TRBV12-3 or TRBV12-4 to TRBJ1-1, with a tentative D call TRBD1 (6 bases). This CDR3 region has 14 residues. With 6 bases removed from V and 5 bases from J, the gap between germline ends came to 16 bases. CDR3 nucleotide sequence: TGTGCCAGCAGACCAGGACAGCGGCGTACTGAAGCTTTCTTT. It codes for CASRPGQRRTEAFF.

This clonotype was picked up a small number of times. The chain joins TRBV28 to TRBJ2-1; D gene ambiguous. This CDR3 is 15 amino acids long. The germline CDR1 and CDR2 sequences are MDHEN and SYDVKM. Deletions cut 6 bases from V and 7 bases from J, with 19 bases between. The CDR3 nucleotides read TGTGCCAGCAGCCTCCGACCCCCTCTGGGGAATGAGCAGTTCTTC. Its translation is CASSLRPPLGNEQFF.

This clonotype has just a few counts. The genes are TRBV20-1 and TRBJ2-5; D perhaps matches TRBD1 (5 bases). TRBJ2-7 explains the end of the DNA better; the J call may be wrong. Germline values: CDR1 DFQATT, CDR2 SNEGSKA (reference sequence). This CDR3 spans 13 amino acids. The CDR3 DNA follows: TGCAGTGCTCCACTACAGGCTTCCTACGAGCAGTACTTC. Protein sequence: CSAPLQASYEQYF.

This clonotype was picked up a small number of times. The chain links TRBV28 to TRBJ2-6; D ambiguous. Trimming shortened V by 5 bases and J by 1 base, and 6 bases separated the two germline ends. The CDR3 contains 14 residues. Germline CDR1 and CDR2: MDHEN and SYDVKM. CDR3 bases: TGTGCCAGCAGTATAATTTCTGGGGCCAACGTCCTGACTTTC. Protein: CASSIISGANVLTF.

The gene calls are TRBV9 and TRBJ2-4; D tentatively fits TRBD1 or TRBD2 (5 bases each). Looked up from germline, CDR1 is SGDLS and CDR2 is YYNGEE. The ends were cut back, 3 bases at V and 8 bases at J, with 12 bases in the middle. This CDR3 spans 13 amino acids. Written as DNA, the CDR3 is TGTGCCAGCAGCGGCGGTACGGGGCACATTCAGTACTTC. Its translation is CASSGGTGHIQYF. The whole variable domain, remainder taken from reference TRBV9 and TRBJ2-4, is DSGVTQTPKHLITATGQRVTLRCSPRSGDLSVYWYQQSLDQGLQFLIQYYNGEERAKGNILERFSAQQFPDLHSELNLSSLELGDSALYFCASSGGTGHIQYFGAGTRLSVL.

The sample holds one count of this clonotype. The chain employs TRBV4-1 and TRBJ1-1; no definite D call. Germline CDR1 is MGHRA and CDR2 is YSYEKL. This CDR3 spans 11 amino acids. V gave up 0 bases and J gave up 7 bases, with 3 bases separating them. This CDR3 reads CASSQDFEAFF. CDR3 bases: TGCGCCAGCAGCCAAGATTTTGAAGCTTTCTTT.

The sample holds a few counts of this clonotype. This chain joins TRBV7-8 and TRBJ1-1; 7 bases align to TRBD1. Germline CDR1 and CDR2: SGHVS and FQNEAQ. J was trimmed by 4 bases and V by 4 bases; bases with no gene match: 6. This CDR3 spans 14 amino acids. The CDR3 DNA reads TGTGCCAGCAGCTCGACAGGGTGGGGCACTGAAGCTTTCTTT. Amino acids: CASSSTGWGTEAFF. The full variable domain, in which reference TRBV7-8 and TRBJ1-1 provide the parts outside the CDR3, is GAGVSQSPRYKVAKRGQDVALRCDPISGHVSLFWYQQALGQGPEFLTYFQNEAQLDKSGLPSDRFFAERPEGSVSTLKIQRTQQEDSAVYLCASSSTGWGTEAFFGQGTRLTVV.

This CDR3 reads CASSSTGGEKLFF. The CDR3 DNA is TGTGCCAGCAGTTCAACTGGAGGGGAAAAACTGTTTTTT. This rearrangement joins TRBV6-6 to TRBJ1-4; D unclear. Trimming took 4 bases from V and 8 from J, leaving 11 bases between them. This CDR3 has 13 amino acids. CDR1 is MNHNY, CDR2 SVGAGI, per germline (reference sequence).

The rearrangement links TRBV28 to TRBJ2-5, with 9 bases aligning to TRBD1. The J call is doubtful: the DNA matches TRBJ2-7 better. The CDR3 is 13 amino acids. Germline values: CDR1 MDHEN, CDR2 SYDVKM. CDR3 loop: CASSRTGVIEQYF. The CDR3, as DNA: TGTGCCAGCAGCCGGACAGGGGTTATCGAGCAGTACTTC.

The sample holds a few counts of this clonotype. The chain combines TRBV12-5 with TRBJ1-1; no reliable D call. The CDR3 runs 13 residues. CDR1 and CDR2 from the germline V gene are LGHNT and FRNRAP. Between the trimmed V and J ends, which lost 5 bases and 0 bases, there was a span of 7 bases. DNA of the CDR3: TGTGCTAGTGGTCCCCGCATGAACACTGAAGCTTTCTTT. Translation gives CASGPRMNTEAFF.

The V and J genes are TRBV4-1 and TRBJ1-1; D is possibly TRBD1 (5 bases). Trimming removed 6 bases at V and 1 base at J, with 15 bases between. The CDR3 has 15 amino acids. Germline values: CDR1 MGHRA, CDR2 YSYEKL. CDR3 nucleotides: TGCGCCAGCAGACCCCTGGGAGGGGCGAACACTGAAGCTTTCTTT. Its translation: CASRPLGGANTEAFF.

This clonotype was detected only a few times. V and J are TRBV4-2 and TRBJ1-2; the D is unclear. Trimming removed 6 bases from V and 7 bases from J, with 9 bases in between. This CDR3 is 11 amino acids long. Per germline, CDR1 LGHNA and CDR2 YNFKEQ. CDR3 in amino acids: CASSMGRGYTF. The CDR3 DNA reads TGTGCCAGCAGTATGGGCCGTGGCTACACCTTC.

The J gene is TRBJ1-5, the V gene TRBV27; D possibly corresponds to TRBD1 (5 bases). Between the trimmed V and J ends, which lost 5 bases and 2 bases, there was a span of 22 bases. CDR3 length: 18 amino acids. CDR1 is MNHEY, CDR2 SMNVEV, per germline (reference sequence). The CDR3 sequence: CASSQSGEVVGGNQPQHF. The CDR3 region has the DNA TGTGCCAGCAGTCAATCGGGGGAGGTAGTGGGTGGCAATCAGCCCCAGCATTTT.

The chain uses TRBV6-5 and TRBJ1-1; the D is unclear. Germline assignment: CDR1 MNHEY and CDR2 SVGAGI. The CDR3 is 13 residues long. Between the trimmed V and J ends, which lost 4 bases and 4 bases, there was a span of 10 bases. For the CDR3, the DNA is TGTGCCAGCAGTTCGGGCGAGGGCACTGAAGCTTTCTTT. Its translation is CASSSGEGTEAFF.

The chain carries TRBV12-3 or TRBV12-4 and TRBJ2-3; tentative D call: TRBD2 (6 bases). The CDR3 contains 14 residues. Deletions cut 7 bases from V and 11 bases from J, with 22 bases between. CDR3 coding DNA: TGTGCCAGCACCTTAAGCGGCGCGTCGGGGGAGCAGTATTTT. It translates to CASTLSGASGEQYF.

In this sample, this clonotype turned up many times. The chain links TRBV7-2 to TRBJ2-1; perhaps TRBD2 as D (6 bases). V dropped 6 bases and J dropped 4 bases, with 10 bases sitting between them. Germline V gene data show CDR1 as SGHTA and CDR2 as FQGNSA. This CDR3 has 13 amino acids. CDR3 in amino acids: CASRTSSYNEQFF. The CDR3 nucleotides are TGTGCCAGCAGGACTAGTTCTTACAATGAGCAGTTCTTC.

In regard to this clonotype: A much bigger clone sits one base away, suggesting this may be a read error. This chain connects TRBV20-1 to TRBJ2-3; 11 bases fit TRBD2. The J segment lost 2 bases and the V segment lost 5 bases, leaving 15 bases of the junction unmatched. The CDR3 spans 18 residues. The germline CDR1 and CDR2 sequences are DFQATT and SNEGSKA (reference sequence). The CDR3 loop reads CSAPQPSRLAGNTDTQYF. The CDR3 DNA follows: TGCAGTGCTCCACAACCCTCACGACTAGCGGGGAACACAGATACGCAGTATTTT.

This chain's CDR3 is CASSKGQPQETQYF. CDR3 bases: TGTGCCAGCAGTAAAGGACAGCCCCAAGAGACCCAGTACTTC. This sequence joins TRBV6-1 and TRBJ2-5; D is possibly TRBD1 (6 bases). V was pared by 5 bases and J by 1 base, with 11 bases between. Germline V CDR1 and CDR2: MNHNS, SASEGT. The CDR3 spans 14 residues.